This T cell receptor beta chain was retrieved from a study of T cell changes during pregnancy in multiple sclerosis. J lost 9 bases, V lost 8 bases, and 17 bases had no gene match. The CDR3 contains 15 residues. Germline CDR1 reads WNHNN; CDR2 reads SYGVQD (reference sequence). Generated by immunoSEQ multiplex PCR, the TCRdb table keeps only in-frame clones and is missing some. In the table there are 35,000 or so clones, 88% of which are singletons. The chain couples TRBV10-1 to TRBJ2-7, with TRBD2 matching 9 bases. This TCR came from a female donor with multiple sclerosis, enrolled in a pregnancy study. Sample: CD4+ T cells from peripheral blood mononuclear cells, taken in the first trimester of pregnancy. CDR3 amino acids: CASSPSGKAAQGQYF. The CDR3 DNA reads as TGCGCCAGCTCCCCTAGCGGGAAGGCGGCTCAGGGGCAGTACTTC.